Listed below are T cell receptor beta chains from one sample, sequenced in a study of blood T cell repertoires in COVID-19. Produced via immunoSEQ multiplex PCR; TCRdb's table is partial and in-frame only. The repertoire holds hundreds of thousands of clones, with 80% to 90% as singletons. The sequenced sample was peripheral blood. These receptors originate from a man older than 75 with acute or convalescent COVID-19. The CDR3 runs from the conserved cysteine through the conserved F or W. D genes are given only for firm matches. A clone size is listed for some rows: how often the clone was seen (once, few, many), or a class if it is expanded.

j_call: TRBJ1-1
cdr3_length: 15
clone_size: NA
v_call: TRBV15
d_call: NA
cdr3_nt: TGTGCCACCAGCACTTCCTATCCCATGAACACTGAAGCTTTCTTT
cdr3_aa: CATSTSYPMNTEAFF

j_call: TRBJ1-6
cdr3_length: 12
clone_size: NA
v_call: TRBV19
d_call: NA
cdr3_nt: TGTGCCAGTAGTATGCGGGATTCACCCCTCCACTTT
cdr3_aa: CASSMRDSPLHF

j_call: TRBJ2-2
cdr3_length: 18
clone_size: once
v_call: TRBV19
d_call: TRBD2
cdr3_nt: TGTGCCAGTAGTATAGTTGGGACTAGCGGGGTTTCGACCGGGGAGCTGTTTTTT
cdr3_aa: CASSIVGTSGVSTGELFF

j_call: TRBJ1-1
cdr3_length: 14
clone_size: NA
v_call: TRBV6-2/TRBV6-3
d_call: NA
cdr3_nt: TGTGCCAGCAGTCGGGAGACTCAAGTGACTGAAGCTTTCTTT
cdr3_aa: CASSRETQVTEAFF

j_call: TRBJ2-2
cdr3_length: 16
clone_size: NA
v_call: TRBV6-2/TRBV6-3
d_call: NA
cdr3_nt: TGTGCCAGCAGTCTACCACGATCCACAGCCTCCGGGGAGCTGTTTTTT
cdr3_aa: CASSLPRSTASGELFF

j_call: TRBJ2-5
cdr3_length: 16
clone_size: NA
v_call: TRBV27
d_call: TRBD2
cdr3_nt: TGTGCCAGCAGTTCGGGGGGGAGGGGAGCTCAAGAGACCCAGTACTTC
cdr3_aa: CASSSGGRGAQETQYF

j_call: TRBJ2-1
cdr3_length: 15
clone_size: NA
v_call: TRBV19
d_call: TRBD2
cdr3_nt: TGTGCCAGTACCGCCGGGACTAGCGGCGTGCGCTGGCAGTTCTTC
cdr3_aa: CASTAGTSGVRWQFF

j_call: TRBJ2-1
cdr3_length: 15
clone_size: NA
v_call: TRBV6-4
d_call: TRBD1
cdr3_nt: TGTGCCAGCAGTTTGTTCGGGACAGTTGACAATGAGCAGTTCTTC
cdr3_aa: CASSLFGTVDNEQFF

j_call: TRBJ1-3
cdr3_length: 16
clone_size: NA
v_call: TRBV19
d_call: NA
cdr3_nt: TGTGCCAGTGGGTCCCTAGGCACCAACTCTGGAAACACCATATATTTT
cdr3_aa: CASGSLGTNSGNTIYF

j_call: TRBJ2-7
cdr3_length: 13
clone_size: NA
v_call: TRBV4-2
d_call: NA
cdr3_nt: TGTGCCAGCAGCCACCCAGGGGCGGAGGAGCAGTACTTC
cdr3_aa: CASSHPGAEEQYF

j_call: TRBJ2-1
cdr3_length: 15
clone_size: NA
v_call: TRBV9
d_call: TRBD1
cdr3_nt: TGTGCCAGCAGCGCCACGTGGGGACAGTACAATGAGCAGTTCTTC
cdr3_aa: CASSATWGQYNEQFF

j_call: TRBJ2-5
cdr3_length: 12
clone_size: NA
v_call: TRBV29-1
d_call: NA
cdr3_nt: TGCAGCGTTGAAGTCAGGGGCGAGACCCAGTACTTC
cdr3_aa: CSVEVRGETQYF

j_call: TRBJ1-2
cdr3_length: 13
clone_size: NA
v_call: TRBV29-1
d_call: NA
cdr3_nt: TGCAGCGTTGATCGGGACAACAACTATGGCTACACCTTC
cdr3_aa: CSVDRDNNYGYTF

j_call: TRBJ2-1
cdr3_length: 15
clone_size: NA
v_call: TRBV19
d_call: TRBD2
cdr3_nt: TGTGCCAGTAGTACCCTTAGCGGGGGCTACAATGAGCAGTTCTTC
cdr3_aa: CASSTLSGGYNEQFF

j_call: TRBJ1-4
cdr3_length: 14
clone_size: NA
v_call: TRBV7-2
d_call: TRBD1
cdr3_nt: TGTGCCAGCAGTTTTCAGGGGGAGAGGGAAAAACTGTTTTTT
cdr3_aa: CASSFQGEREKLFF

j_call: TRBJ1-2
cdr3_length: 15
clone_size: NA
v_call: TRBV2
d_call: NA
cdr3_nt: TGTGCCAGCAGGGTGGACAGCCTCTATAACTATGGCTACACCTTC
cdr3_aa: CASRVDSLYNYGYTF

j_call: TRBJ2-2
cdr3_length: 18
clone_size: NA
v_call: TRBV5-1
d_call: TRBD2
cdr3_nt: TGCGCCAGCAGCTTGGGACTAGCGGGAGTCCCCCCCACCGGGGAGCTGTTTTTT
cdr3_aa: CASSLGLAGVPPTGELFF

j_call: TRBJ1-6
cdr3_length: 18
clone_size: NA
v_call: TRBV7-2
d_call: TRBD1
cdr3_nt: TGTGCCAGCAGCTTAGTCTCCCCCACAGGGGGTACCAATTCACCCCTCCACTTT
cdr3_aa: CASSLVSPTGGTNSPLHF

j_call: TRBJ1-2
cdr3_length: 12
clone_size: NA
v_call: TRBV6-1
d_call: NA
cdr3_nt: TGTGCCAGCAGTGATACATTGGAGGGCTACACCTTC
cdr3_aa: CASSDTLEGYTF

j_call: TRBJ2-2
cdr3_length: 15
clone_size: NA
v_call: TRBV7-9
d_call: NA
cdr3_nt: TGTGCCAGCAACTCCCCCGGGACTTTCACCGGGGAGCTGTTTTTT
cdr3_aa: CASNSPGTFTGELFF

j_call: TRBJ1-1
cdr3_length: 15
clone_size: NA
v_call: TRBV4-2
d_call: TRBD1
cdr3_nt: TGTGCCAGCAGCCGGGGACAGGGGAGGAGCGCTGAAGCTTTCTTT
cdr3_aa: CASSRGQGRSAEAFF

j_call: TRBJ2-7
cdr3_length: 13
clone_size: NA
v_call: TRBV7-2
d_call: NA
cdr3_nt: TGTGCCAGCAGCCCGTACTTGGTAGATCATCAGTACTTC
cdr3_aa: CASSPYLVDHQYF

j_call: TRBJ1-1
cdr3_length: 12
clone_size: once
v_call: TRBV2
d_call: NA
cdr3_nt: TGTGCCAGCAGGGAGATGAACACTGAAGCTTTCTTT
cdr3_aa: CASREMNTEAFF

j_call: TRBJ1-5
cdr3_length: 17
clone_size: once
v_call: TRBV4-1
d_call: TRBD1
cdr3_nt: TGCGCCAGCAGCCACCGATCCGCGACAGGGGGCAATCAGCCCCAGCATTTT
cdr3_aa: CASSHRSATGGNQPQHF

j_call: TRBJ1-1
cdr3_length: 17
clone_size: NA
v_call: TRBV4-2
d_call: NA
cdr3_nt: TGTGCCAGCAGCCAACTCCAGCGGGGTCCCTCGAACACTGAAGCTTTCTTT
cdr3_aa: CASSQLQRGPSNTEAFF

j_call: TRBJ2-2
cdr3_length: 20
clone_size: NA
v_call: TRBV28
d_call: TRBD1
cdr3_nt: TGTGCCAGCAGTCACCTTGGCGCGGACAGGGGGTCTCGGAACACCGGGGAGCTGTTTTTT
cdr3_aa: CASSHLGADRGSRNTGELFF

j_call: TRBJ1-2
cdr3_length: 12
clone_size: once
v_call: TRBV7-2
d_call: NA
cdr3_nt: TGTGCCGCCGAGGGGGTGGGCTATGGCTACACCTTC
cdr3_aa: CAAEGVGYGYTF

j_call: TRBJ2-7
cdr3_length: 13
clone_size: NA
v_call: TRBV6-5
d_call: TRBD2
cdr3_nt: TGTGCCAGTGGGAGGGAGTCTTTTTACGAGCAGTACTTC
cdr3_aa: CASGRESFYEQYF